The 21 T cell receptor beta chains given below trace back to one sample, sequenced in a study of prognosis after radiotherapy for stage I lung cancer. Genomic DNA was the source, and TCR beta CDR3 was amplified from it by two-round multiplex PCR. Primers targeting each individual TRBV and TRBJ gene were applied in first-round PCR. MiXCR, applied by TCRdb to the multiplex PCR reads, yields one record per CDR3 protein. The sample yields 20,000 or so distinct CDR3 sequences, more than 40% seen once. This specimen consisted of PBMCs, obtained before or after stereotactic body radiation therapy (not recorded which). These receptors originate from a donor of 50 years or more with non-small cell lung cancer.

As regards this clonotype: This may come from a read error, since a much larger clone is one base off. V is TRBV7-8 and J is TRBJ2-5; D remains ambiguous. Germline V lookup: CDR1 SGHVS, CDR2 FQNEAQ. V was pared by 1 base and J by 4 bases, with 16 bases between. The CDR3 runs 16 residues. The CDR3 sequence: CASSLDRHMASETQYF. For the CDR3, the DNA is TGTGCCAGCAGCTTAGATCGTCATATGGCATCAGAGACCCAGTACTTC.

A remark on this clonotype: It differs at one base from a far larger clone, so likely a read error. The chain is built from TRBV7-9 and TRBJ1-6; 9 bases fit TRBD1. The germline CDR1 and CDR2 sequences are SEHNR and FQNEAQ (reference sequence). This CDR3 spans 14 amino acids. After removal of 6 bases from V and 9 bases from J, the junction contained 6 bases not matched to a gene. CDR3 sequence reads: CASSYRGPSSPLHF. DNA for the CDR3: TGTGCCAGCAGTTACAGGGGGCCCAGTTCACCCCTCCACTTT.

This clonotype was found many times. V is TRBV6-1 and J is TRBJ1-1; 8 nucleotides align to TRBD1. The CDR3 has 18 amino acids. Germline loops: CDR1 MNHNS, CDR2 SASEGT. J lost 0 bases, V lost 4 bases, and 13 bases had no gene match. As DNA, the CDR3 is TGTGCCAGCAGTGGGCGAGGACAGGGAAAATTTTTGAACACTGAAGCTTTCTTT. It yields the protein CASSGRGQGKFLNTEAFF.

As for this clonotype: The junction does not match germline at one end; this may be a read error. The chain recombines TRBV6-5 with TRBJ2-7; D is perhaps TRBD2 (7 bases). CDR3 length: 15 residues. The V gene's germline CDR1 is MNHEY and CDR2 SVGAGI. CDR3 region: CASSYARGGSGEQYF. The DNA of the CDR3 is TGTGCCAGTAGTTACGCGAGGGGGGGATCTGGCGAGCAGTACTTC.

This clonotype has a count of ten or more. This chain joins TRBV4-3 and TRBJ2-3; D uncertain. CDR3 length: 14 amino acids. The V and J ends lost 1 base and 3 bases respectively, with 8 bases between them. Germline values: CDR1 LGHNA, CDR2 YSLEER. The CDR3 DNA follows: TGCGCCAGCAGCCAAGGGGGAAGGACAGATACGCAGTATTTT. Translation: CASSQGGRTDTQYF.

This clonotype showed up just a few times. The chain is built from TRBV19 and TRBJ2-2, with a possible D match to TRBD2 (5 bases). This CDR3 is built from 14 residues. Per germline, CDR1 LNHDA and CDR2 SQIVND (reference sequence). Trimming took 3 bases from V and 9 from J, leaving 14 bases between them. The CDR3 DNA reads TGTGCCAGTAGTATGGCCCCGGGGTACTGGGAGCTGTTTTTT. Its protein product is CASSMAPGYWELFF.

This clonotype was observed many times. The chain recombines TRBV3-1 with TRBJ2-1; 7 bases match TRBD2. Germline CDR1 reads LGHDT; CDR2 reads YNNKEL (reference sequence). V was pared by 1 base and J by 6 bases, with 3 bases of the junction left unmatched. This CDR3 has 14 residues. CDR3 region: CASSQGLAGNEQFF. For the CDR3, the DNA is TGTGCCAGCAGCCAAGGACTAGCAGGCAATGAGCAGTTCTTC.

The gene calls are TRBV6-2 or TRBV6-3 and TRBJ2-7; the match to TRBD1 covers 8 bases. The CDR3 extends over 19 amino acids. Germline lookup yields CDR1 MNHEY and CDR2 SVGEGT. Trimming removed 0 bases from V and 5 bases from J; junction bases left unmatched: 18. The CDR3 bases are TGTGCCAGCAGTTACTCTACCATACCCGGACAGGGTCCCATAAACGAGCAGTACTTC. It translates to CASSYSTIPGQGPINEQYF.

Of note for this clonotype: At one of its ends the junction is not consistent with the germline gene, which may arise from a read error. The chain uses TRBV10-3 and TRBJ2-7, with D possibly matching TRBD2 (5 bases). This CDR3 spans 14 amino acids. Germline V gene lookup returns CDR1 ENHRY and CDR2 SYGVKD. CDR3 nucleotide sequence: TGTTCCATCAGTGAGTCGCGGGCACCCTACGAGCAGTACTTC. This sequence encodes CSISESRAPYEQYF.

V is TRBV11-3 and J is TRBJ2-3; possibly TRBD1 for D (6 bases). Germline-derived CDR1 and CDR2 are SGHNT and YENEEA. The CDR3 has 14 amino acids. Trimming left V 5 bases short and J 5 bases short, with 14 bases between. CDR3 nucleotides: TGTGCCAGCAGCGGGGGCCGGACGCTAGATACGCAGTATTTT. Its protein is CASSGGRTLDTQYF. Filled out from reference TRBV11-3 and TRBJ2-3, the complete variable domain reads EAGVVQSPRYKIIEKKQPVAFWCNPISGHNTLYWYLQNLGQGPELLIRYENEEAVDDSQLPKDRFSAERLKGVDSTLKIQPAELGDSAVYLCASSGGRTLDTQYFGPGTRLTVL.

The table lists this clonotype with many counts. The chain couples TRBV6-2 or TRBV6-3 to TRBJ2-5; D is unclear. The CDR3 totals 15 residues. Deletions cut 5 bases from V and 5 bases from J, with 18 bases between. Germline loops: CDR1 MNHEY, CDR2 SVGEGT. The CDR3 nucleotides are TGTGCCAGCAGTGAACTTACACTCCGTGGGGAGACCCAGTACTTC. The encoded protein is CASSELTLRGETQYF.

This clonotype was found many times. The chain employs TRBV9 and TRBJ2-7; 9 bases are a match to TRBD1. This CDR3 is 14 amino acids long. The ends lost 2 bases at V and 1 base at J; junction bases unmatched: 1. CDR1 is SGDLS and CDR2 is YYNGEE in the germline V gene. For the CDR3, the DNA is TGTGCCAGCAGCGTGGACAGGGGATCCTACGAGCAGTACTTC. This gives the protein CASSVDRGSYEQYF.

By sample share, this clonotype is medium-sized (0.01 to 0.1%). The chain links TRBV7-8 to TRBJ1-2, with 10 positions matching TRBD1. The J segment lost 3 bases and the V segment lost 0 bases, leaving 1 base of the junction unmatched. The CDR3 consists of 15 residues. Germline V gives CDR1 SGHVS, CDR2 FQNEAQ. As DNA, the CDR3 is TGTGCCAGCAGCTTAGCGACAGGGGGCCACTATGGCTACACCTTC. Translation gives CASSLATGGHYGYTF.

This clonotype was observed once. A single base is all that separates this from a far larger clone, so a read error is likely. The chain is built from TRBV6-4 and TRBJ2-3; D unresolved. The CDR3 spans 13 residues. Trimming removed 8 bases from V and 2 bases from J, with 11 bases in between. From germline, CDR1 is MRHNA and CDR2 SNTAGT. This CDR3 is CASGYSDTDTQYF. In DNA, the CDR3 is TGTGCCAGCGGTTACTCGGACACAGATACGCAGTATTTT.

The gene calls are TRBV2 and TRBJ2-7; 10 bases align to TRBD1. Trimming took 7 bases from V and 7 from J; bases not matched to a gene: 10. The CDR3 is 14 amino acids. Germline CDR1 SNHLY, CDR2 FYNNEI. The CDR3 loop reads CASTPGQGSQEQYF. In DNA form, the CDR3 reads TGTGCCAGCACCCCGGGACAGGGGAGTCAAGAGCAGTACTTC.

This clonotype was seen many times. This sequence joins TRBV28 and TRBJ2-3; D might be TRBD2 (6 bases). The CDR3 is made up of 14 amino acids. From germline, CDR1 is MDHEN and CDR2 SYDVKM. V was cut by 5 bases and J by 5 bases, with 14 bases left in between. CDR3 sequence: CASSLPSRGDTQYF. CDR3 DNA: TGTGCCAGCAGTCTCCCCTCGCGGGGAGATACGCAGTATTTT.

This clonotype has at least ten counts. This chain connects TRBV7-2 to TRBJ2-7; 7 bases agree with TRBD1. This CDR3 has 12 amino acids. CDR1 is SGHTA, CDR2 FQGNSA, per germline. The ends lost 4 bases at V and 6 bases at J; junction bases unmatched: 3. The CDR3 DNA reads TGTGCCAGCAGCTCATACAGGGGCGAGCAGTACTTC. It codes for CASSSYRGEQYF.

This clonotype has ten or more counts. The chain carries TRBV27 and TRBJ1-4; D unclear. Germline CDR1 reads MNHEY; CDR2 reads SMNVEV (reference sequence). The CDR3 has 13 residues. V was pared by 5 bases and J by 8 bases, with 12 bases between. The CDR3 DNA reads TGTGCCAGCAGTCGGAGGGAGGGCGAAAAACTGTTTTTT. It codes for CASSRREGEKLFF.

The rearrangement links TRBV7-6 to TRBJ1-3; D remains unclear. The germline V gene has CDR1 SGHVS and CDR2 FNYEAQ. The CDR3 has 15 residues. V lost 0 bases to trimming and J lost 0 bases, with 6 bases between them. CDR3 amino acids: CASSLAEGSGNTIYF. As DNA, the CDR3 is TGTGCCAGCAGCTTAGCGGAGGGCTCTGGAAACACCATATATTTT.

The V and J genes are TRBV11-2 and TRBJ1-1; D gene uncertain. This CDR3 spans 16 amino acids. Germline CDR1 SGHAT, CDR2 FQNNGV. Trimming pared 1 base from V and 2 bases from J, leaving 14 bases between. The CDR3 bases are TGTGCCAGCAGCTTAGCGGGTGTATCTTACAACACTGAAGCTTTCTTT. Its protein product is CASSLAGVSYNTEAFF.

The sample holds many counts of this clonotype. V is TRBV12-3 or TRBV12-4 and J is TRBJ2-4; no firm D call. Trimming removed 5 bases from V and 1 base from J, with 9 bases in between. The CDR3 consists of 14 residues. CDR3 loop: CASSPQPAKNIQYF. CDR3 in DNA: TGTGCCAGCAGTCCCCAACCGGCCAAAAACATTCAGTACTTC.